This T cell receptor (beta chain) is from a study of T cell changes during pregnancy in multiple sclerosis. The V gene's germline CDR1 is LGHNA and CDR2 YNFKEQ. With 0 bases removed from V and 3 bases from J, the gap between germline ends came to 11 bases. This CDR3 spans 15 amino acids. Data came from immunoSEQ multiplex PCR; TCRdb stores just in-frame clones and leaves some out. The sample consists of roughly 38,000 clones, more than 85% of them appearing once. This clonotype originated in a female donor in good health, enrolled as a control in a pregnancy study. The input for sequencing was CD4+ T cells from peripheral blood mononuclear cells, taken after pregnancy. This rearrangement joins TRBV4-2 to TRBJ2-5; D possibly corresponds to TRBD2 (6 bases). The DNA for the CDR3 is TGTGCCAGCAGCCAAGACGGGAGCGGAGAAGAGACCCAGTACTTC. Its translation: CASSQDGSGEETQYF.